Each of the 6 T cell receptor beta chains below was sequenced from the same sample in a study of T cell repertoires in cytomegalovirus infection (dated by TCRdb to the late 2010s). These receptors' antigens are unknown. Instrument used: Illumina HiSeq 1500. In TCRdb, the public reads were trimmed at Q25 with fastp and aligned with MiXCR, with productive beta chains retained. Each record represents a unique CDR3 protein, reported with the most common genes and DNA among its rows. The sample contains approximately 1,000,000 distinct CDR3 sequences, 30% to 40% of them found a single time. Of the sample, about an eighth is held by the ten largest clones. This sample's treatment or condition label indicates: in vitro stimulation with specific CMV peptide epitopes to enrich CMV-specific T cells. The sample was cultured CD8+ T cells from PBMCs, taken from culture after CMV antigen stimulation. The source is a human donor in good health (CMV status not recorded). Some clones in this sample may be carry-over from other donors' samples.

The chain recombines TRBV11-2 with TRBJ1-1; weak D call: TRBD1 (6 bases). CDR3 size: 16 residues. Trimming took 5 bases from V and 4 from J, leaving 20 bases between them. Germline values: CDR1 SGHAT, CDR2 FQNNGV. CDR3 sequence (DNA): TGTGCCAGCAGCATCGCTTACAGGGATAGGGGCACTGAAGCTTTCTTT. It yields the protein CASSIAYRDRGTEAFF. Using reference TRBV11-2 and TRBJ1-1 for the parts outside the CDR3, the full variable domain is EAGVAQSPRYKIIEKRQSVAFWCNPISGHATLYWYQQILGQGPKLLIQFQNNGVVDDSQLPKDRFSAERLKGVDSTLKIQPAKLEDSAVYLCASSIAYRDRGTEAFFGQGTRLTVV.

The rearrangement links TRBV7-1 to TRBJ2-7; D is uncertain. Being an ORF, TRBV7-1 has a function that is uncertain. Trimming took off 8 bases at V and 9 bases at J, with 14 bases between the two ends. The CDR3 sequence is 11 residues long. The CDR3 sequence is CASGDPWGQYF. As DNA, the CDR3 is TGTGCCAGCGGCGACCCTTGGGGGCAGTACTTC.

In this sample, this clonotype turned up once. One junction end does not reproduce the germline sequence, and a read error may be involved. V usage is TRBV6-5 and J usage is TRBJ1-1; D perhaps matches TRBD1 (5 bases). CDR3 size: 14 residues. In germline, CDR1 is MNHEY, CDR2 SVGAGI. CDR3 in DNA: TGTGTCAGCATCTCGGGGACGGCGAACACTGAAGCTTTCTTT. This sequence encodes CVSISGTANTEAFF.

There are many counts of this clonotype. The chain combines TRBV6-5 with TRBJ1-1, with a possible D match to TRBD1 (6 bases). Germline CDR1 reads MNHEY; CDR2 reads SVGAGI. This CDR3 spans 13 amino acids. The ends were cut back, 10 bases at V and 7 bases at J, with 19 bases in the middle. DNA for the CDR3: TGTGCCACAGGGCTTCACGGGGGCCTTGAAGCTTTCTTT. Its translation is CATGLHGGLEAFF.

This clonotype appeared a few times. The gene calls are TRBV6-1 and TRBJ1-1; a possible D gene is TRBD1 (6 bases). Looked up from germline, CDR1 is MNHNS and CDR2 is SASEGT. V lost 10 bases and J lost 5, with 17 bases in between. This CDR3 is 13 amino acids long. The CDR3 spells CATFSAGVTEAFF. The CDR3 nucleotides read TGTGCCACTTTCTCGGCAGGGGTAACTGAAGCTTTCTTT.

V gene TRBV29-1 combines with J gene TRBJ1-2; 8 bases line up with TRBD1. Per germline, CDR1 SQVTM and CDR2 ANQGSEA. The CDR3 runs to 12 residues. The V segment lost 7 bases and the J segment 9 bases; nucleotides outside the gene matches: 10. The CDR3 DNA reads as TGCAGCGCGAACAGGGGGGCGGATAGCTACACCTTC. Translated: CSANRGADSYTF.